A selection of T cell receptor beta chains follows, all from one sample in a study of cytomegalovirus exposure and HLA in healthy donors. Sequenced by immunoSEQ multiplex PCR; TCRdb stores in-frame clones only, minus some. The sample records about 130,000 clones, 80% being singletons. The sample taken for sequencing was PBMCs. These receptors came from a young man in good health and CMV-seronegative. Each CDR3 is given with its conserved first and last residue. A D gene is named only where the DNA matches it firmly. The size field is filled for only some rows; it gives once, few, many or a size class.

v_call	d_call	cdr3_length	j_call	clone_size	cdr3_nt	cdr3_aa
TRBV14	TRBD2	12	TRBJ2-7	.	TGTGCCAGCAGCCCTAGCGGCTACGAGCAGTACTTC	CASSPSGYEQYF
TRBV18	.	13	TRBJ2-5	.	TGTGCCAGCTCTCCCGGGGACCAAGAGACCCAGTACTTC	CASSPGDQETQYF
TRBV5-4	TRBD2	17	TRBJ2-1	.	TGTGCCAGCAGTTCGGGACTAGCGGGACTCAACTACAATGAGCAGTTCTTC	CASSSGLAGLNYNEQFF
TRBV9	TRBD1	20	TRBJ1-5	.	TGTGCCAGCAGCGAGGATCGGACAGGACTCGGAATCTATAGCAATCAGCCCCAGCATTTT	CASSEDRTGLGIYSNQPQHF
TRBV7-2	.	16	TRBJ2-6	.	TGTGCCAGCAGCTCGAGTCGATCCTCTGGGGCCAACGTCCTGACTTTC	CASSSSRSSGANVLTF
TRBV5-1	.	14	TRBJ1-2	few	TGCGCCAGCAGCTTGGAGGCCAGGGGAGAGGGCTACACCTTC	CASSLEARGEGYTF
TRBV27	TRBD2	14	TRBJ2-7	.	TGTGCCTGCTCCTCGGGACTAGTAGCGGGGGAGCAGTACTTC	CACSSGLVAGEQYF
TRBV29-1	.	16	TRBJ1-1	.	TGCAGCGTTGAAGGCCGGAAAGACAGTAGGATCACTGAAGCTTTCTTT	CSVEGRKDSRITEAFF
TRBV11-3	.	17	TRBJ2-2	.	TGTGCCAGCAGCTTTGGCCTTGCCGGGTTTAGCACCGGGGAGCTGTTTTTT	CASSFGLAGFSTGELFF
TRBV19	.	14	TRBJ1-4	.	TGTGCCAGTAGTATACAGGCGTCTAATGAAAAACTGTTTTTT	CASSIQASNEKLFF
TRBV6-1	.	15	TRBJ2-3	few	TGTGCCAGCAGTGAACCGGGACTCAGCACAGATACGCAGTATTTT	CASSEPGLSTDTQYF